These T cell receptor beta chains were read from a single sample in a study of blood T cell repertoires in COVID-19. Method: immunoSEQ multiplex PCR; TCRdb's copy keeps in-frame clones and lacks some. The profile shows around 190,000 clones, more than 80% of them singletons. Sequenced material: peripheral blood. All receptors derive from a woman in her fifties or sixties with acute or convalescent COVID-19. CDR3s include the opening cysteine and the closing phenylalanine or tryptophan. D genes are given only for firm matches. A clone size is listed for some rows: how often the clone was seen (once, few, many), or a class if it is expanded.

V gene	J gene	D gene	clone size	CDR3 DNA	CDR3 protein
TRBV2	TRBJ1-2	NA	NA	TGTGCCAGCAGTGTAATCGCTACTAACTATGGCTACACCTTC	CASSVIATNYGYTF
TRBV7-9	TRBJ2-3	NA	NA	TGTGCCAGCAGCTTAGCGGGAGACTGGTATGGCACAGATACGCAGTATTTT	CASSLAGDWYGTDTQYF
TRBV5-4	TRBJ2-1	TRBD2	NA	TGTGCCAGCAGCTCCGAAGGGACTAGCAGATACAATGAGCAGTTCTTC	CASSSEGTSRYNEQFF
TRBV7-9	TRBJ2-2	NA	NA	TGTGCCAGCAGCTTAACAGGCACCGGGGAGCTGTTTTTT	CASSLTGTGELFF
TRBV7-9	TRBJ2-3	NA	NA	TGTGCCAGCAGCTTAGGAGGCTCGTTGGCAGATACGCAGTATTTT	CASSLGGSLADTQYF
TRBV20-1	TRBJ2-1	NA	NA	TGCAGTGCTAGAGGAGGGTATGAGCAGTTCTTC	CSARGGYEQFF
TRBV6-5	TRBJ2-1	NA	once	TGTGCCAGCAGGTCGTCGGAGGGGGAGCAGTTCTTC	CASRSSEGEQFF
TRBV20-1	TRBJ2-3	NA	NA	TGCAGTGGATCTGGCGGGGAGGCGCAGTATTTT	CSGSGGEAQYF
TRBV28	TRBJ1-5	TRBD1	once	TGTGCCAGCCTAGGGGGCGCGTCACGCAATCAGCCCCAGCATTTT	CASLGGASRNQPQHF
TRBV7-7	TRBJ2-3	TRBD2	NA	TGTGCTAGCAGCTTGGGGACTAGCGAGACAGATACGCAGTATTTT	CASSLGTSETDTQYF
TRBV6-5	TRBJ1-4	TRBD1	NA	TGTGCCAGCAGCTCCAATGTACAGGGGACGAGGCTGTTTTTT	CASSSNVQGTRLFF
TRBV2	TRBJ2-5	NA	NA	TGTGCCAGGGCGGACAACCAAGAGACCCAGTACTTC	CARADNQETQYF
TRBV10-3	TRBJ1-1	NA	NA	TGTGCCATCAGCGGCACAGGGTTCGGCACTGAAGCTTTCTTT	CAISGTGFGTEAFF
TRBV6-5	TRBJ1-5	TRBD1	NA	TGTGCCAGCAGTACAGGGGGCGTTAATCAGCCCCAGCATTTT	CASSTGGVNQPQHF
TRBV27	TRBJ1-6	TRBD1	NA	TGTGCCAGCAGTTTATCGCGACAGGGGCGGAGCTCCTATAATTCACCCCTCCACTTT	CASSLSRQGRSSYNSPLHF
TRBV24-1	TRBJ1-2	TRBD1	NA	TGTGCCACCAGTGATCCAGGGACAGACTATGGCTACACCTTC	CATSDPGTDYGYTF
TRBV15	TRBJ2-2	TRBD2	NA	TGTGCCACCAGCAACTACAAAGCGGGAGCCGGGGAGCTGTTTTTT	CATSNYKAGAGELFF
TRBV18	TRBJ1-2	TRBD1	once	TGTGCCAGCTCACCCCAGGGGGACTATGGCTACACCTTC	CASSPQGDYGYTF
TRBV5-4	TRBJ2-5	NA	NA	TGTGCCAGCAGCTTGGGCCCCGAGGGGGAGGAGACCCAGTACTTC	CASSLGPEGEETQYF
TRBV27	TRBJ1-5	NA	NA	TGTGCCAGCAGTTTAGAGGGCTTGAGCAATCAGCCCCAGCATTTT	CASSLEGLSNQPQHF
TRBV6-5	TRBJ2-5	TRBD1	NA	TGTGCCAGCAGGACAGGGGGGACCTTCCAAGAGACCCAGTACTTC	CASRTGGTFQETQYF
TRBV28	TRBJ1-4	TRBD1	NA	TGTGCCAGCAGTCTCCGAGACAGGGTAGGAAAACTGTTTTTT	CASSLRDRVGKLFF
TRBV3-1/TRBV3-2	TRBJ1-5	NA	NA	TGTGCCAGCAGCCAAGGTACCTATAGCAATCAGCCCCAGCATTTT	CASSQGTYSNQPQHF
TRBV7-3	TRBJ2-1	TRBD2	once	TGTGCCAGCAGCTTACAGTCTAGCGGGACAAATGAGCAGTTCTTC	CASSLQSSGTNEQFF
TRBV5-1	TRBJ1-5	NA	NA	TGCGCCAGCAGCGAGGGAAGCAATCAGCCCCAGCATTTT	CASSEGSNQPQHF
TRBV7-3	TRBJ2-1	TRBD2	NA	TGTGCCAGCAGCCCACGGACTAGCGGGAGAATTGATGAGCAGTTCTTC	CASSPRTSGRIDEQFF
TRBV2	TRBJ2-1	TRBD2	NA	TGTGCCAGCAGTGCCGGGACTAGCGGCTCCTACAATGAGCAGTTCTTC	CASSAGTSGSYNEQFF
TRBV28	TRBJ1-2	NA	NA	TGTGCCAGCAGACGGGGTTCTAACTATGGCTACACCTTC	CASRRGSNYGYTF
TRBV29-1	TRBJ1-2	TRBD1	NA	TGCAGCGGAGGGGCAGGGACAGACTATGGCTACACCTTC	CSGGAGTDYGYTF
TRBV6-1	TRBJ2-5	NA	NA	TGTGCCAGCAGTGAAGTGACAGGAGTTCAAGAGACCCAGTACTTC	CASSEVTGVQETQYF
TRBV18	TRBJ1-2	NA	NA	TGTGCCAGCTCACCACGTGTGACCTCCCAGGGGATTTTGAACTATGGCTACACCTTC	CASSPRVTSQGILNYGYTF
TRBV28	TRBJ1-6	TRBD1	once	TGTGCCAGCAGTACGGGACAGGGGGCGGGAAATTCACCCCTCCACTTT	CASSTGQGAGNSPLHF
TRBV6-1	TRBJ2-1	TRBD2	NA	TGTGCCAGCAGTGCCCTGGGACTAGCGGGGGGCCTTGCCAATGAGCAGTTCTTC	CASSALGLAGGLANEQFF
TRBV14	TRBJ1-1	NA	NA	TGTGCCAGCAGCCAAGAATTGAGGCAGGAAGCTTTCTTT	CASSQELRQEAFF
TRBV7-8	TRBJ2-1	NA	NA	TGTGCCAGCAGCTCACTAGATTCCCTCTACAATGAGCAGTTCTTC	CASSSLDSLYNEQFF
TRBV9	TRBJ2-4	TRBD2	NA	TGTGCCAGCAGCGTACGCGGACTAGCGGGACCCGAAAACATTCAGTACTTC	CASSVRGLAGPENIQYF
TRBV6-5	TRBJ2-1	TRBD2	NA	TGTGCCAGCAGTTTCCGGGGGGTCTCGTCCAATGAGCAGTTCTTC	CASSFRGVSSNEQFF
TRBV19	TRBJ1-1	NA	NA	TGTGCCAGTAGTATCTCCGGGACACCGGAAGCTTTCTTT	CASSISGTPEAFF